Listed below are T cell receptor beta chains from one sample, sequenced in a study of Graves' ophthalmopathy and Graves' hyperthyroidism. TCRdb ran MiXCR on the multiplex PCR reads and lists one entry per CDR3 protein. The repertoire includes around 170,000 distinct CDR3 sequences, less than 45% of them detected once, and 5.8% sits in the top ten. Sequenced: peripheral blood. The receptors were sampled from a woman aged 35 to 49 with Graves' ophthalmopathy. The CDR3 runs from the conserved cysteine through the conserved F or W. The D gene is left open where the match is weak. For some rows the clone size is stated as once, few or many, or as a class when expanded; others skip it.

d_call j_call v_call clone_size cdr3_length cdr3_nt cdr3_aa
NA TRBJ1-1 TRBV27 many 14 TGTGCCAGCAGTTTTCGTCCCGGGGTCACTGAAGCTTTCTTT CASSFRPGVTEAFF
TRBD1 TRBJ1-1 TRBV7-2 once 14 TGTGCCAGCAGCTCGACAGGGGCCAACGCTGAAGCTTTCTTT CASSSTGANAEAFF
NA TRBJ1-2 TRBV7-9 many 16 TGTGCCAGCAGCCCCCGCGAGAACAGCTTGATTTATGGCTACACCTTC CASSPRENSLIYGYTF
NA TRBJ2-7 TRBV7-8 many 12 TGTGCCAGCAGCTTAGCGCTAGGCGGCCAGTACTTC CASSLALGGQYF
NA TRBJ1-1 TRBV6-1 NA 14 TGTGCCAGCAGTCCCTTAGGCAAGAACACTGAAGCTTTCTTT CASSPLGKNTEAFF
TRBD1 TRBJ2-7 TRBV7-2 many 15 TGTGCCAGCAGCCCTGGACAGGGGGCATTCCCCGAGCAGTACTTC CASSPGQGAFPEQYF
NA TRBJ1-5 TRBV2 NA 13 TGTGCCAGCACCCTATCGCGCGATCAGCCCCAGCATTTT CASTLSRDQPQHF
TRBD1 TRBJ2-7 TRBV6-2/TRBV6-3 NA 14 TGTGCCAGCAGTTCCGGACAGGGCTTCTACGAGCAGTACTTC CASSSGQGFYEQYF
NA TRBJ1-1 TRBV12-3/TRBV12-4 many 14 TGTGCCAGCAGTAACACGGAACTGAACACTGAAGCTTTCTTT CASSNTELNTEAFF
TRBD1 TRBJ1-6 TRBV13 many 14 TGTGCCAGCAGCCAAGACAGGGGCCAAGCACCCCTCCACTTT CASSQDRGQAPLHF
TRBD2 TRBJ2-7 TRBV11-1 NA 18 TGTGCCAGCAGCTTATCCAATAAGGCTAGCGGGAGCTCCTACGAGCAGTACTTC CASSLSNKASGSSYEQYF
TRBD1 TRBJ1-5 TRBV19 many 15 TGTGCCAGTAATCGTGGACAGGGGGACAATCAGCCCCAGCATTTT CASNRGQGDNQPQHF
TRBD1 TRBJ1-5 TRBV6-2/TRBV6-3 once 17 TGTGCCAGCACCCGAGCCTCCGGGACAGTTTTAAATCAGCCCCAGCATTTT CASTRASGTVLNQPQHF
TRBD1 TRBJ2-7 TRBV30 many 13 TGTGCCTGGAGTTGGACAGGGGGCAGCGAGCAGTACTTC CAWSWTGGSEQYF
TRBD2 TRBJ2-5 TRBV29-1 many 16 TGCAGCGTTGAAACAGCGGGGGCCCGGTACCAAGAGACCCAGTACTTC CSVETAGARYQETQYF
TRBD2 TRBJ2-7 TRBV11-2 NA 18 TGTGCCAGCAGCTTAGGGGGGACTAGCGGGAGTATCGCCTACGAGCAGTACTTC CASSLGGTSGSIAYEQYF
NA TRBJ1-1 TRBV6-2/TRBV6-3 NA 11 TGTGCCAGCAGCGGTGCCAGCGAAGCTTTCTTT CASSGASEAFF
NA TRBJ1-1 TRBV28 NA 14 TGTGCCAGCAACGGGCCGGGGGAGGCCACTGAAGCTTTCTTT CASNGPGEATEAFF
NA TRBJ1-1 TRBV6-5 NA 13 TGTGCCAGCAGTTACTCGTACAGACATGAAGCTTTCTTT CASSYSYRHEAFF
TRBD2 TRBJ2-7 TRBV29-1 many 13 TGCAGCGTTCGGAGCGGGACTAACTACGAGCAGTACTTC CSVRSGTNYEQYF
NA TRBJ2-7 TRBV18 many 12 TGTGCCAGCTCACCACAGAACTACGAGCAGTACTTC CASSPQNYEQYF
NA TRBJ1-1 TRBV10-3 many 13 TGTGCCATCAGTGAAGGGACAAGCACTGAAGCTTTCTTT CAISEGTSTEAFF
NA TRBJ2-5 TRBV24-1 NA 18 TGTGCCACCAGTGATCGAAGTCCATTGAGCCGGGGGACAGAGACCCAGTACTTC CATSDRSPLSRGTETQYF
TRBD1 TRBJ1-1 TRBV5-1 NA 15 TGCGCCAGCAGCTTGGCCGGGACAGGGACCACTGAAGCTTTCTTT CASSLAGTGTTEAFF
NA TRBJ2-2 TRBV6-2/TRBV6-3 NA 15 TGTGCCAGCAGACGACAGGGAGGAAACACCGGGGAGCTGTTTTTT CASRRQGGNTGELFF
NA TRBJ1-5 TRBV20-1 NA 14 TGCAGTGCTACCTCAGGGTTGGGCAATCAGCCCCAGCATTTT CSATSGLGNQPQHF
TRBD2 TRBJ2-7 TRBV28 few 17 TGTGCCAGCAGTTCGGGGGAGGGGTTTATTCTTGGCTACGAGCAGTACTTC CASSSGEGFILGYEQYF
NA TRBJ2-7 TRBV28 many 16 TGTGCCAGCAGTTCCCAGACCGGGACAATCAACTACGAGCAGTACTTC CASSSQTGTINYEQYF
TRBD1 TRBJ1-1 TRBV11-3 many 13 TGTGCCAGCAAGGAAGGGGGCGCGGATGAAGCTTTCTTT CASKEGGADEAFF
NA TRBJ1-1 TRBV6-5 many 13 TGTGCCAGTAGTCGGGCCCAATACACTGAAGCTTTCTTT CASSRAQYTEAFF
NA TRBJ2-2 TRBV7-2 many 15 TGTGCCAGCAGCTCCCGGGACTTAGGGACCGGGGAGCTGTTTTTT CASSSRDLGTGELFF
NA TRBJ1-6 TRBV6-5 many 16 TGTGCCAGCAGTTACTCGCTCCAGGGCGGGATTTCACCCCTCCACTTT CASSYSLQGGISPLHF
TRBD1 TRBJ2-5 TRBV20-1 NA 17 TGCAGTGCTAGGTCCTACCTGGACAGGGGGCTTGGGGAGACCCAGTACTTC CSARSYLDRGLGETQYF
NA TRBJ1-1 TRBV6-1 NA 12 TGTGCCAGCGGTCCGCCAGGCACTGAAGCTTTCTTT CASGPPGTEAFF
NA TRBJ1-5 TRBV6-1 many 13 TGTGCCAGCAGACAGATTAGCAATCAGCCCCAGCATTTT CASRQISNQPQHF
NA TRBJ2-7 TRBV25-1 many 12 TGTGCCAGCAGTGGCAGAGTCTACGAGCAGTACTTC CASSGRVYEQYF
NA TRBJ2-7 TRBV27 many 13 TGTGCCAGCAGTTCCCCTAATTCCTACGAGCAGTACTTC CASSSPNSYEQYF
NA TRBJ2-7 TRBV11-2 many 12 TGTGCCAGCAGCTTATCTTCAGTCGAGCAGTACTTC CASSLSSVEQYF
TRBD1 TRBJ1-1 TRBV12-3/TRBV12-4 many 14 TGTGCCAGCAGTTTCGCAGGGGGCGGTTATGAAGCTTTCTTT CASSFAGGGYEAFF
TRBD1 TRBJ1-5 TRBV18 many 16 TGTGCCAGCTCACCCCGGGACAGACCCGACAATCAGCCCCAGCATTTT CASSPRDRPDNQPQHF
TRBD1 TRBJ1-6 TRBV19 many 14 TGTGCCAGTAGCGCCGGGACAGGCCCCTCACCCCTCCACTTT CASSAGTGPSPLHF
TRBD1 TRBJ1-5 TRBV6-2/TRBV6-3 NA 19 TGTGCCAGCAGGCCTACTTCGGGACAGGGAGGGGGGGGCAATCAGCCCCAGCATTTT CASRPTSGQGGGGNQPQHF
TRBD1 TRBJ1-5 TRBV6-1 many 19 TGTGCCAGCAGTGGAAGCTCCGGGACAGGGTTTTTTGGCAATCAGCCCCAGCATTTT CASSGSSGTGFFGNQPQHF
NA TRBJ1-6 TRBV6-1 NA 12 TGTGCCAGCAGTGGGTCTGATTCACCCCTCCACTTT CASSGSDSPLHF
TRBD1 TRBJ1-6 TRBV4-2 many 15 TGTGCCAGCAGCCAAGAGGCAGGGGGCGGATCACCCCTCCACTTT CASSQEAGGGSPLHF
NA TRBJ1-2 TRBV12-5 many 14 TGTGCTAGTGCCGAACCGGCCTCGTTGGATGGCTACACCTTC CASAEPASLDGYTF
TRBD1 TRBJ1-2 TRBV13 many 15 TGTGCCAGCAGCTCACAGGGGGCAGTATCCTATGGCTACACCTTC CASSSQGAVSYGYTF